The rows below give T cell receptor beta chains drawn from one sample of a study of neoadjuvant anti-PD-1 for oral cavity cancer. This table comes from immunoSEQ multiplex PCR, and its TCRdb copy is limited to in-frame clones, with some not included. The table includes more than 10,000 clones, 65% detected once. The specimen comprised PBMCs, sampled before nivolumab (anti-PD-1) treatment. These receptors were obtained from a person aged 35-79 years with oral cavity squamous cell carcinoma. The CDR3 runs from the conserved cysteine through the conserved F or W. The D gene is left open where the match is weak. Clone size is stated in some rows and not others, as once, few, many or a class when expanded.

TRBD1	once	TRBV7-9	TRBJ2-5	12	TGTGCCGTTCAACAGGGGGAAGAGACCCAGTACTTC	CAVQQGEETQYF
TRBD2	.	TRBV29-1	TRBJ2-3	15	TGCAGCGTGACCCAGCGGGGAGAAAGCACAGATACGCAGTATTTT	CSVTQRGESTDTQYF
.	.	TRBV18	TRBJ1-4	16	TGTGCCAGCTCACCGGTATTGGACAGCGGGGGAGGAAAACTGTTTTTT	CASSPVLDSGGGKLFF
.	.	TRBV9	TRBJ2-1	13	TGTGCCAGCAGCGCTGGGGGGGGGCGTGAGCAGTTCTTC	CASSAGGGREQFF
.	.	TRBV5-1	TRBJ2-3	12	TGCGCCAGCAGCTTCGGTGGAGATACGCAGTATTTT	CASSFGGDTQYF
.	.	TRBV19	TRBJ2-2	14	TGTGCCAGTAGTATACGGCAGGGGACCGGGGAGCTGTTTTTT	CASSIRQGTGELFF
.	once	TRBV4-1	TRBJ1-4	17	TGCGCCAGCAGCCAAGTTGGCAGGAGCTCAACTAATGAAAAACTGTTTTTT	CASSQVGRSSTNEKLFF
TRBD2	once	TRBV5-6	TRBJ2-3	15	TGTGCCAGCAGCTTGCGGGGGGGCGGCACAGATACGCAGTATTTT	CASSLRGGGTDTQYF
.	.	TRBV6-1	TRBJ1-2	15	TGTGCCAGCAGTGAAGAGTCAGCTGCTAACTATGGCTACACCTTC	CASSEESAANYGYTF
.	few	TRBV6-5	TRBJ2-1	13	TGTGCCAGCAGTTGGGCCGTACACAATGAGCAGTTCTTC	CASSWAVHNEQFF
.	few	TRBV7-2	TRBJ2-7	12	TGTGCCAGCAGCCCCAACTCCTACGAGCAGTACTTC	CASSPNSYEQYF
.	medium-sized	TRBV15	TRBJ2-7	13	TGTGCCACCAGCAGAGGAACCTCGTACGAGCAGTACTTC	CATSRGTSYEQYF
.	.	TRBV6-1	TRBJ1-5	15	TGTGCCAGCAGTGAACCCCGGGGAAATTCCCAGCCCCAGCATTTT	CASSEPRGNSQPQHF
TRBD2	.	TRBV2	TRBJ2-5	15	TGTGCCAGCAGCGGGACTAGCGGGTACCAAGAGACCCAGTACTTC	CASSGTSGYQETQYF
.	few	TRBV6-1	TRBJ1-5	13	TGTGCCAGCAGTGAGAGGGGGAAAGGAGCCCAGCATTTT	CASSERGKGAQHF
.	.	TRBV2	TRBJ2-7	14	TGTGCCAGCAGAGAGACAGGGGAGGGCCACGAGCAGTACTTC	CASRETGEGHEQYF
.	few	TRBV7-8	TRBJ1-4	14	TGTGCCAGCAGTCCGGGACCGCGCTCCGAAAAACTGTTTTTT	CASSPGPRSEKLFF
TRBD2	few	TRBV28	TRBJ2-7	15	TGTGCCAGCAGGTCCACTAGCGGGTTCTCCTACGAGCAGTACTTC	CASRSTSGFSYEQYF
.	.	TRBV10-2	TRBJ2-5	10	TGCGCCAGCGGGACCGAGACCCAGTACTTC	CASGTETQYF
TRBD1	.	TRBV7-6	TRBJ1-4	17	TGTGCCAGCAGCGCAGGACAGGCGAACTTTTTTAATGAAAAACTGTTTTTT	CASSAGQANFFNEKLFF
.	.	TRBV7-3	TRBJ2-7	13	TGTGCCAGCAGCTTCGATCTTTTCAACGAGCAGTACTTC	CASSFDLFNEQYF
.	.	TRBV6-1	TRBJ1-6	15	TGTGCCAGTAACGTCGCGGGGGCAGGGAATTCACCCCTCCACTTT	CASNVAGAGNSPLHF
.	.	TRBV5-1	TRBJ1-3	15	TGCGCCAGCAGCTCCACGGGACGCGGCGGAAACACCATATATTTT	CASSSTGRGGNTIYF
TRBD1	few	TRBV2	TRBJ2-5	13	TGTGCCAGCAGGTGGGACAGGGAAGAGACCCAGTACTTC	CASRWDREETQYF
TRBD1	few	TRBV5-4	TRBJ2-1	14	TGTGCCAGCAGCGCGCGGGACAGGGAGGATGAGCAGTTCTTC	CASSARDREDEQFF
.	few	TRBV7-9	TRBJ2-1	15	TGTGCCAGCAGCGCTCCGGGGGTGGTCCGGGATGAGCAGTTCTTC	CASSAPGVVRDEQFF
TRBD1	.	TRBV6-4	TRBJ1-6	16	TGTGCCAGCAGTGTCAGCCCCGGGACAGGGGATTCACCCCTCCACTTT	CASSVSPGTGDSPLHF
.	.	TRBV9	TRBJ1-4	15	TGTGCCAGCAGCGTAGGCGAAGGGCCTAATGAAAAACTGTTTTTT	CASSVGEGPNEKLFF
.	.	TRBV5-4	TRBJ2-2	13	TGTGCCAGCAGCCCTCTCGTAACTGGGGAGCTGTTTTTT	CASSPLVTGELFF
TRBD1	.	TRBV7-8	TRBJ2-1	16	TGTGCCAGCAGCCCGTGGGACAGGGAGAGGGACAATGAGCAGTTCTTC	CASSPWDRERDNEQFF
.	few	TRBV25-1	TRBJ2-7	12	TGTGCCAGCAGTGAATCCGGGAAACAGCAGTACTTC	CASSESGKQQYF
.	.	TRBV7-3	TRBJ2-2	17	TGTGCCAGCAGCTTAACTCCACCGGGTAGGGACACCGGGGAGCTGTTTTTT	CASSLTPPGRDTGELFF
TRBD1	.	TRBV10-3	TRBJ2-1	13	TGTGCCATCAGTGCCCGGGACAGCAATGAGCAGTTCTTC	CAISARDSNEQFF
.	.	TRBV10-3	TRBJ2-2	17	TGTGCCATCAGTGAGTCGGAGGTCCTCCGGGGCACCGGGGAGCTGTTTTTT	CAISESEVLRGTGELFF
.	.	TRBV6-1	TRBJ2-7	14	TGTGCCAGCAGTGAAGGGGGGAGTCTCTACGAGCAGTACTTC	CASSEGGSLYEQYF
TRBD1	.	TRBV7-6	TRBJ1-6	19	TGTGCCAGCAGCCTCACCGGGACAGGGGGAACTTTGAGGAATTCACCCCTCCACTTT	CASSLTGTGGTLRNSPLHF
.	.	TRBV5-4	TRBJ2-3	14	TGTGCCAGCAGCTTCGCGGGGGCAGGAGATACGCAGTATTTT	CASSFAGAGDTQYF
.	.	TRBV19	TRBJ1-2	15	TGTGCCAGTAGTATGGGGGAAAACAGGGCAAGCGGCTACACCTTC	CASSMGENRASGYTF